The 11 T cell receptor gamma chains in this list originate from one sample, sequenced in a study of intestinal T cells in coeliac disease. For each case, the template was genomic DNA from ten approximately 5-µm formalin-fixed paraffin-embedded scrolls. The TRG library came from 150 to 250 ng of biopsy DNA amplified with LymphoTrack primers. TCRdb reanalyzed the multiplex PCR reads using CATT. This table has around 870 gamma-chain clones, around half appearing once. The specimen sequenced was a duodenal biopsy. These receptors all come from a human donor with celiac disease.

The CDR3 here is CADLGQADHYKKLF. CDR3 nucleotides: TGTGCCGACCTGGGACAGGCCGATCATTATAAGAAACTCTTT. The V and J genes are TRGV3 and TRGJ1 or TRGJ2. After removal of 12 bases from V and 5 bases from J, the junction contained 19 bases not matched to a gene. Germline V gene data show CDR1 as VTNTFY and CDR2 as YDVSTARD (reference sequence). The CDR3 has 14 residues.

DNA for the CDR3: TGTGCCACCTGGGATTGGTCTTATTATAAGAAACTCTTT. This codes for CATWDWSYYKKLF. This chain links TRGV2 with TRGJ1 or TRGJ2. V shed 4 bases and J 3 bases; nucleotides not matched to a gene: 6. Looked up from germline, CDR1 is EGSNGY and CDR2 is YDSYNSKV. This CDR3 is 13 amino acids long.

The chain joins TRGV10 to TRGJ1 or TRGJ2. TRGV10 is an ORF, and what it does is uncertain. J gave up 8 bases and V 12 bases, and 20 bases lay outside the gene matches. This CDR3 has 14 residues. The CDR3 protein is CAAPKGHKDHKKLF. CDR3 sequence (DNA): TGTGCTGCCCCTAAGGGGCATAAGGATCATAAGAAACTCTTT.

This clone is termed large. The genes are TRGV5 and TRGJP1. Germline V lookup: CDR1 VINAFY, CDR2 YDVSNSKD. The CDR3 covers 15 residues. J lost 4 bases, V lost 0 bases, and 5 bases had no gene match. The CDR3 coding sequence is TGTGCCACCTGGGACAGGCCAATCACTGGTTGGTTCAAGATATTT. Translation gives CATWDRPITGWFKIF.

This clone is categorized as large. The chain couples TRGV8 to TRGJP2. Germline V gene sequence: CDR1 VENAVY, CDR2 YDSYNSRV. CDR3 length equals 12 residues. The V segment lost 1 base and the J segment 7 bases; nucleotides outside the gene matches: 0. As DNA, the CDR3 is TGTGCCACCTGGGATAGTGATTGGATCAAGACGTTT. It codes for CATWDSDWIKTF.

This chain joins TRGV5 and TRGJ1 or TRGJ2. CDR1 and CDR2 (germline): VINAFY, YDVSNSKD. This CDR3 is built from 12 residues. J lost 7 bases, V lost 11 bases, and 14 bases had no gene match. CDR3 coding DNA: TGTGCCAACCTGGGATCTGGATATAAGAAACTCTTT. Translated: CANLGSGYKKLF.

This clone occurred a few times. The rearrangement uses TRGV4 and TRGJ1 or TRGJ2. CDR3 length equals 16 residues. The ends lost 2 bases at V and 1 base at J; junction bases unmatched: 11. Per germline, CDR1 EGSTGY and CDR2 YDSYTSSV. CDR3 sequence: CATWDARPSNYYKKLF. The CDR3 bases are TGTGCCACCTGGGATGCGCGCCCCTCCAATTATTATAAGAAACTCTTT.

This clone has a handful of counts. This chain uses TRGV5 with TRGJ1 or TRGJ2. The CDR3 is 14 residues long. V shed 5 bases, J shed 1 base, and the junction held 8 bases outside the gene matches. Germline CDR1 and CDR2: VINAFY and YDVSNSKD. The CDR3 loop is CATWGGLNYYKKLF. The CDR3 DNA follows: TGTGCCACCTGGGGGGGTCTAAATTATTATAAGAAACTCTTT.

To note about this clone: The junction differs from germline at one of its ends, possibly a read error. The rearrangement uses TRGV2 and TRGJ1 or TRGJ2. This CDR3 contains 11 residues. Germline assignment: CDR1 EGSNGY and CDR2 YDSYNSKV. This CDR3 is CATWDAPPLTF. Written as DNA, the CDR3 is TGTGCCACCTGGGACGCGCCCCCCCTGACTTTT.

The table lists this clone with a few counts. The genes are TRGV3 and TRGJ1 or TRGJ2. Germline V lookup: CDR1 VTNTFY, CDR2 YDVSTARD (reference sequence). The trim removed 1 base at V and 11 bases at J, leaving 5 bases unmatched. This CDR3 is 11 amino acids long. The CDR3 sequence is CATWDSREKLF. CDR3 coding DNA: TGTGCCACCTGGGACAGCCGGGAGAAACTCTTT.

This clone was observed a few times. V is TRGV4 and J is TRGJ1 or TRGJ2. Trimming at V came to 0 bases and at J to 6 bases, leaving 8 bases not matched to a gene. The CDR3 totals 14 residues. Germline lookup yields CDR1 EGSTGY and CDR2 YDSYTSSV. CDR3 sequence reads: CATWDGPLSYKKLF. The CDR3 DNA is TGTGCCACCTGGGATGGGCCCTTGAGTTATAAGAAACTCTTT.